This T cell receptor (beta chain) was captured in a study of OX40 agonist ivuxolimab in advanced cancers. Broader study findings: Relatively little clonal expansion, among the lowest observed, appeared in partial responders at 0.1-3.0 mg/kg. More expanded clones were found, on average, in CD8+ than in CD4+ T cells. Among expanded peripheral T cells, antigen specificity went undetermined.

Method: immunoSEQ multiplex PCR; TCRdb's copy keeps in-frame clones and lacks some. The sample yields 65,000 to 90,000 clones, around 90% seen once. As regards this clone: The target antigen is unknown.

The receptor's source is an adult with an advanced solid tumor such as melanoma, head and neck, liver or kidney cancer. Source: CD4+ or CD8+ T cells sorted from blood, taken in a trial of the OX40 agonist ivuxolimab.

CDR3 nucleotides: TGCGCCAGCAGCCAAGTGCACGGAGCCTACGAGCAGTACTTC. Its translation is CASSQVHGAYEQYF. The V gene is TRBV4-1, the J gene TRBJ2-7; no reliable D call. Looked up from germline, CDR1 is MGHRA and CDR2 is YSYEKL. The V end lost 1 base, the J end lost 2 bases, and 9 bases lay between the germline ends. The CDR3 length is 14 residues.